Presented here are 14 T cell receptor beta chains from one specimen sequenced in a study of T cell responses to AZD1222 COVID-19 vaccine. Some clones are missing from TCRdb's copy, which holds only in-frame ones; the method was immunoSEQ multiplex PCR. This sample has 250,000 or so clones, with approximately 95% found just once. The sequencing used peripheral blood, collected on day 0 of AZD1222 vaccination. The source is an adult in good health.

V and J are TRBV6-2 or TRBV6-3 and TRBJ1-5; D remains unclear. V shed 4 bases and J shed 0 bases, with 7 bases lying between them. This CDR3 spans 14 amino acids. The germline CDR1 and CDR2 sequences are MNHEY and SVGEGT. The CDR3 nucleotides read TGTGCCAGCAGTTTCTCATTTAGCAATCAGCCCCAGCATTTT. Residues: CASSFSFSNQPQHF.

The gene calls are TRBV7-9 and TRBJ2-2, with 8 bases lining up with TRBD2. V lost 5 bases, J lost 2 bases, and 16 bases stayed unmatched. The CDR3 runs to 19 residues. Germline V CDR1 and CDR2: SEHNR, FQNEAQ (reference sequence). The CDR3 region has the DNA TGTGCCAGCAGCCTCCTAAGAATTACTAGCGGAGGCAACACCGGGGAGCTGTTTTTT. Its translation: CASSLLRITSGGNTGELFF. The whole variable domain, filled in from reference TRBV7-9 and TRBJ2-2, reads DTGVSQNPRHKITKRGQNVTFRCDPISEHNRLYWYRQTLGQGPEFLTYFQNEAQLEKSRLLSDRFSAERPKGSFSTLEIQRTEQGDSAMYLCASSLLRITSGGNTGELFFGEGSRLTVL.

The chain employs TRBV5-1 and TRBJ2-7; TRBD1 is a possible D gene (5 bases). Germline V gene sequence: CDR1 SGHRS, CDR2 YFSETQ. Deletions cut 1 base from V and 3 bases from J, with 17 bases between. The CDR3 totals 16 residues. The chain's CDR3 is CASSLHQGLKLYEQYF. CDR3 nucleotide sequence: TGCGCCAGCAGCTTGCATCAGGGTCTGAAACTCTACGAGCAGTACTTC.

This chain links TRBV25-1 with TRBJ1-2; the D gene is possibly TRBD1 (5 bases). The CDR3 consists of 13 residues. V was pared by 5 bases and J by 8 bases, with 15 bases between. Per the germline V gene, CDR1 is MGHDK and CDR2 is SYGVNS. In DNA, the CDR3 is TGTGCCAGCAGTCTATCCGGGGCGGGCGGCTACACCTTC. This gives the protein CASSLSGAGGYTF.

The chain uses TRBV7-2 and TRBJ1-2, with a tentative D call TRBD1 (5 bases). Germline V gene data show CDR1 as SGHTA and CDR2 as FQGNSA. Trimming took off 5 bases at V and 8 bases at J, with 15 bases between the two ends. The CDR3 has 13 residues. The CDR3 here is CASSQGQRGGYTF. The CDR3 coding sequence is TGTGCCAGCAGCCAGGGCCAGCGGGGGGGCTACACCTTC.

This sequence joins TRBV5-5 and TRBJ1-4; D unresolved. The CDR3 is 14 residues long. Germline V gene lookup returns CDR1 SGHKS and CDR2 YYEKEE (reference sequence). V was shortened by 7 bases and J by 5 bases, with 15 bases between the two germline ends. CDR3 sequence: CASAEGRRNEKLFF. The DNA for the CDR3 is TGTGCCAGCGCCGAGGGTCGGAGGAATGAAAAACTGTTTTTT.

CDR3 sequence: CASRSGTTNTGELFF. In nucleotides, the CDR3 is TGTGCCAGCAGGTCCGGGACAACGAACACCGGGGAGCTGTTTTTT. This chain connects TRBV6-5 to TRBJ2-2; D perhaps matches TRBD1 (6 bases). V was pared by 6 bases and J by 0 bases, with 11 bases between. This CDR3 is built from 15 residues. Germline assignment: CDR1 MNHEY and CDR2 SVGAGI.

The rearrangement uses TRBV6-2 or TRBV6-3 and TRBJ2-5, with 11 bases lining up with TRBD2. The J segment lost 5 bases and the V segment lost 7 bases, leaving 12 bases of the junction unmatched. The V gene's germline CDR1 is MNHEY and CDR2 SVGEGT. The CDR3 spans 16 residues. CDR3 in DNA: TGTGCCAGCACCCCCCCGGTAGCGGGAGGGGGGGAGACCCAGTACTTC. It yields the protein CASTPPVAGGGETQYF.

This rearrangement joins TRBV9 to TRBJ2-5; D might be TRBD1 (5 bases). V was trimmed by 0 bases and J by 4 bases, leaving 10 bases between them. Germline V gives CDR1 SGDLS, CDR2 YYNGEE. The CDR3 spans 14 residues. As DNA, the CDR3 is TGTGCCAGCAGCGTAGCAGGAAGGGGAGAGACCCAGTACTTC. Amino acids: CASSVAGRGETQYF.

This sequence joins TRBV12-3 or TRBV12-4 and TRBJ2-2; D gene unclear. The V and J ends lost 2 bases and 6 bases respectively, with 7 bases between them. CDR3 size: 13 residues. As DNA, the CDR3 is TGTGCCAGCAGTTTATTCCCCGCCGGGGAGCTGTTTTTT. This encodes CASSLFPAGELFF.

The chain employs TRBV12-5 and TRBJ2-1; no clear D. The V gene lost 2 bases and the J gene lost 8 bases, with 16 bases spanning the gap. CDR1 and CDR2 (germline): LGHNT, FRNRAP. The CDR3 is 15 residues long. The CDR3 loop is CASGLPPSETDEQFF. The CDR3 bases are TGTGCTAGTGGTTTGCCCCCGTCGGAGACGGATGAGCAGTTCTTC.

The CDR3 spells CASSQDRTRDIGTGELFF. Written as DNA, the CDR3 is TGCGCCAGCAGCCAAGATAGAACCAGGGATATTGGGACCGGGGAGCTGTTTTTT. The genes are TRBV4-1 and TRBJ2-2, with D tentatively TRBD1 (5 bases). Germline-derived CDR1 and CDR2 are MGHRA and YSYEKL. This CDR3 comprises 18 residues. V was trimmed by 0 bases and J by 5 bases, leaving 19 bases between them.

The V and J genes are TRBV4-1 and TRBJ2-7; a possible D gene is TRBD1 (5 bases). Germline values: CDR1 MGHRA, CDR2 YSYEKL. The CDR3 has 15 amino acids. The germline V and J ends were trimmed by 3 bases and 1 base, with 13 bases remaining between them. The CDR3: CASSQHSRQSYEQYF. The CDR3 coding sequence is TGCGCCAGCAGCCAGCATTCTAGACAGTCCTACGAGCAGTACTTC.

This clone was found once. Other DNA sequences in the same sample also yield this CDR3. The J gene is TRBJ2-7, the V gene TRBV19; 7 positions match TRBD2. The CDR3 is 14 residues long. The germline gives CDR1 LNHDA, CDR2 SQIVND (reference sequence). V gave up 1 base and J gave up 3 bases; unmatched junction bases: 3. The CDR3: CASSIAGGSYEQYF. The CDR3 nucleotides are TGTGCCAGTAGTATAGCGGGAGGCAGCTACGAGCAGTACTTC.